This TCR beta chain was documented in a study of high-grade serous ovarian cancer treatment subgroups. About the research overall: Mean per sample: about 15,000 reads, thousands of unique TCR beta rearrangements. Points from the study as a whole: Bulk tumor TCR sequencing gave no spatial information.

Tumor tissue was taken before any definitive surgery or chemotherapy was given. For this clone: Its antigen remains unknown.

Profiled with immunoSEQ multiplex PCR; TCRdb holds only in-frame clones, not every one. The sample gives 5,500 to 6,500 clones, 75% to 85% of which show up once; less than 7.5% is in the top ten. The junction had 9 bases not matched to a gene; V was cut back by 6 bases and J by 0 bases. Germline V gives CDR1 LGHNA, CDR2 YSLEER. The CDR3 is 16 residues long. The V gene is TRBV4-3, the J gene TRBJ2-3; TRBD1 matches at 7 bases. The clonotype originates from a human donor with high-grade serous ovarian cancer. Source material: tumor tissue. The CDR3 nucleotides are TGCGCCAGCAGTCGAAGGGGACAGTCCAGCACAGATACGCAGTATTTT. Encoded protein: CASSRRGQSSTDTQYF.